This TCR beta chain derives from a study of blood T cell repertoires in COVID-19 (dated by TCRdb to the early 2020s). Background on the whole study: Samples from collaborators originated in the United States, Italy and Spain and spanned both the acute and convalescent phases of COVID-19. The prospective study material was composed of cDNA or gDNA derived from T cells, B-cell-depleted T cells, or PBMCs. Where HLA class I and class II types were available, the types were taken from metadata supplied by the sample provider, not from assay-based typing. The dataset comprised deeply sampled blood TCRbeta repertoires from subjects exposed to, actively infected with, or recovered from COVID-19. The repertoires were released in a freely available public database intended as a resource for research on the immune response to SARS-CoV-2. Samples were obtained from the ongoing ImmuneRACE study (first 160 participants) and from approximately 1,200 subjects provided by 6 global collaborators. Sample metadata almost always included a de-identified subject ID, COVID-19 status, age in years and sex. Results and caveats for the whole study, not just this receptor: The quantity of clinical and demographic metadata differed by source and by participant and was supplied without curation.

As concerns this clone: Its antigen is currently not known. Within one base of it there is no much larger clone, and no base qualities were kept.

TCRbeta CDR3 regions were amplified from genomic DNA using the immunoSEQ Assay, a bias-controlled multiplex PCR. The authors' analysis ran thus. The number of nucleated cells in each sample was estimated by amplification of reference gene primers within the assay. To quantify the absolute abundance of each unique TCRbeta CDR3 rearrangement, sequence reads were collapsed and filtered. Productive Simpson clonality was computed per sample as the square root of Simpson's diversity index over productive rearrangements. In its TCRdb copy, this immuneACCESS table keeps in-frame sequences only and misses some clones. Where compared with another copy, unresolved V genes explain less than half of these, and the others have no known cause. V, J and clone size are those of that table, while D and trimming were read from the DNA. The sample includes more than 150,000 clones, with approximately 87% observed a single time. The ten largest make up 3.5% to 4% of the sample.

Whole blood was collected in K2EDTA tubes by collaborating institutions according to the institutions' own protocols. For TCRbeta analysis, collaborator samples were shipped as frozen whole blood, as isolated PBMCs, or as DNA extracted from either sample type. The sample consisted of peripheral blood. The receptor's source is a woman in her 70s with acute or convalescent COVID-19.

The CDR3 is CSVGGAGGNTIYF. At the DNA level, the sequence is TGCAGCGTTGGCGGGGCAGGGGGAAACACCATATATTTT. The chain is encoded by TRBV29-1 joined to TRBJ1-3, with a weak D call of TRBD1 (5 bases match). CDR1 SQVTM and CDR2 ANQGSEA are derived from the germline V gene. The CDR3 sequence holds 13 residues, the cysteine and phenylalanine included. The only DNA kept is the CDR3, 39 bases in frame from the first base. V is pared back by 4 bases and J by 4 bases, with 11 bases lying between the germline termini.